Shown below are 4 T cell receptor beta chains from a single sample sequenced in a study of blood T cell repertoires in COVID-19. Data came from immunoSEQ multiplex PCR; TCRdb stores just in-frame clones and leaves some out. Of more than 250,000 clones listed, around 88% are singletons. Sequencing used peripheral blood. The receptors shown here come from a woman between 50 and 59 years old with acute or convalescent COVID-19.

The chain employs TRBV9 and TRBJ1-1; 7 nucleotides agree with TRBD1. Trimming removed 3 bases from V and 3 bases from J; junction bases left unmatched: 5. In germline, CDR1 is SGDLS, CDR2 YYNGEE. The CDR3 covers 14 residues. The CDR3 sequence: CASSEGAWDTEAFF. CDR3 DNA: TGTGCCAGCAGCGAGGGGGCGTGGGACACTGAAGCTTTCTTT.

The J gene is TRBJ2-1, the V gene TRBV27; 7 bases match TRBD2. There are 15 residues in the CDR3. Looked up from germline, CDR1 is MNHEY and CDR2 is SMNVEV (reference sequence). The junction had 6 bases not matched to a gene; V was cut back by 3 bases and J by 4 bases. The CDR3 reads CASSLRGEGYNEQFF. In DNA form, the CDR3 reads TGTGCCAGCAGTTTGAGAGGGGAGGGGTACAATGAGCAGTTCTTC.

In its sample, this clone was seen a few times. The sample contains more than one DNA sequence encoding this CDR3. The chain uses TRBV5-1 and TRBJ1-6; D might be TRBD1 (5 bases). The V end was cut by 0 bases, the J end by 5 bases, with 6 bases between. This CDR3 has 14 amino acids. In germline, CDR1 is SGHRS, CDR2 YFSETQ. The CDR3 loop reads CASSLGQNNSPLHF. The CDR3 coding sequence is TGCGCCAGCAGCTTGGGACAGAATAATTCACCCCTCCACTTT.

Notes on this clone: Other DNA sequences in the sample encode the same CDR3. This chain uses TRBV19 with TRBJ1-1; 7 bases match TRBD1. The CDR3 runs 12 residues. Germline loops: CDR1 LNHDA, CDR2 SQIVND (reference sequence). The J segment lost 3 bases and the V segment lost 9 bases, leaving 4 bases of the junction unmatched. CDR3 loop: CASGQEYTEAFF. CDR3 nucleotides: TGTGCCAGCGGACAGGAGTACACTGAAGCTTTCTTT.